Reported below is one T cell receptor (beta chain). No antigen is known for it. From germline, CDR1 is MGHRA and CDR2 YSYEKL. J lost 2 bases, V lost 0 bases, and 5 bases had no gene match. The CDR3 loop spans 17 amino acids. The protocol was immunoSEQ multiplex PCR, while the TCRdb copy is restricted to in-frame clones and leaves out a portion. This sample has some 80,000 clones, with approximately 85% found just once. The sample is drawn from a study of OX40 agonist ivuxolimab in advanced cancers. Study-wide findings and caveats: At doses 0.1 to 3.0 mg/kg, CD4+ and CD8+ clones expanded. Antigen targets of the expanded peripheral T cells went undetermined.

Blood draws occurred at baseline, cycle 4 day 1, and cycle 7 day 1. The source of this sequence is an adult with an advanced solid tumor such as melanoma, head and neck, liver or kidney cancer. This rearrangement joins TRBV4-1 to TRBJ2-1; 9 bases line up with TRBD2. Sequenced material: CD4+ or CD8+ T cells sorted from blood, taken in a trial of the OX40 agonist ivuxolimab. CDR3 nucleotides: TGCGCCAGCAGCCAAGATCCCGGCGGGGGGGCCTACAATGAGCAGTTCTTC. Its protein product is CASSQDPGGGAYNEQFF.